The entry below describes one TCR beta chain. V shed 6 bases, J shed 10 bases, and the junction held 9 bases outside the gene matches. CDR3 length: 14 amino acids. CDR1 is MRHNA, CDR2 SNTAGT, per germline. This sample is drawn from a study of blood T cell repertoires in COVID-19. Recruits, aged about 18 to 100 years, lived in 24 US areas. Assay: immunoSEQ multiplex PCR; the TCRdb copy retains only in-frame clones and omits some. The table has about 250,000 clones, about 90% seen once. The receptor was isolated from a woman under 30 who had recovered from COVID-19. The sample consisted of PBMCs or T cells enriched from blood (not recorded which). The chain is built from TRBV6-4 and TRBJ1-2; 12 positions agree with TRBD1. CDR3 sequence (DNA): TGTGCCAGCAGCCAGGATTTGGGACAGGGGGCCTACACCTTC. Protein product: CASSQDLGQGAYTF.